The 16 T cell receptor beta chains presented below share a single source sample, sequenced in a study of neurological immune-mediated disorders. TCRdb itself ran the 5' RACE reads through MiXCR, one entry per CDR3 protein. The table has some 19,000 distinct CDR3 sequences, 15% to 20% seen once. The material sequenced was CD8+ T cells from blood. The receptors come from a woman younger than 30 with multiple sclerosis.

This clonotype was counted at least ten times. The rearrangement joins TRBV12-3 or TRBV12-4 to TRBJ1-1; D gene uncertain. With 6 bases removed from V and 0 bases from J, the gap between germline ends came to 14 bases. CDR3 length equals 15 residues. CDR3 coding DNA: TGTGCCAGCAGCGGCGGACGGATTATGAACACTGAAGCTTTCTTT. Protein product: CASSGGRIMNTEAFF.

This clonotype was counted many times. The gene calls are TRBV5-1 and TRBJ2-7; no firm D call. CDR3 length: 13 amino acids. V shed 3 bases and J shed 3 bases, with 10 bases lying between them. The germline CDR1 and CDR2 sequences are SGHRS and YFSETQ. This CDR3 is CASSYGLGYEQYF. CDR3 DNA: TGCGCCAGCAGCTACGGGCTTGGCTACGAGCAGTACTTC. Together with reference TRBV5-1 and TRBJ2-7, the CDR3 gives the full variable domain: KAGVTQTPRYLIKTRGQQVTLSCSPISGHRSVSWYQQTPGQGLQFLFEYFSETQRNKGNFPGRFSGRQFSNSRSEMNVSTLELGDSALYLCASSYGLGYEQYFGPGTRLTVT.

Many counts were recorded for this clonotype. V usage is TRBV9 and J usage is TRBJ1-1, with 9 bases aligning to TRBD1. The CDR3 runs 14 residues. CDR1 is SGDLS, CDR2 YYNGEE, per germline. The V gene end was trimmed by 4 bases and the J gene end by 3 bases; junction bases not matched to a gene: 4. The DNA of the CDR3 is TGTGCCAGCAGCATGACAGGGGGTGACACTGAAGCTTTCTTT. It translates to CASSMTGGDTEAFF. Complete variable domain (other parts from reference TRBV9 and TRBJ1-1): DSGVTQTPKHLITATGQRVTLRCSPRSGDLSVYWYQQSLDQGLQFLIQYYNGEERAKGNILERFSAQQFPDLHSELNLSSLELGDSALYFCASSMTGGDTEAFFGQGTRLTVV.

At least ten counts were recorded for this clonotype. Here the CDR3 DNA reads TGTGCCAGCAGCTCGTCGGACAGGGGGTTACGTGCTGAGCAGTTCTTC. Protein: CASSSSDRGLRAEQFF. This chain links TRBV7-9 with TRBJ2-1; 10 bases line up with TRBD1. Trimming took 4 bases from V and 9 from J; bases not matched to a gene: 12. CDR1 and CDR2 (germline): SEHNR, FQNEAQ (reference sequence). This CDR3 region has 16 residues.

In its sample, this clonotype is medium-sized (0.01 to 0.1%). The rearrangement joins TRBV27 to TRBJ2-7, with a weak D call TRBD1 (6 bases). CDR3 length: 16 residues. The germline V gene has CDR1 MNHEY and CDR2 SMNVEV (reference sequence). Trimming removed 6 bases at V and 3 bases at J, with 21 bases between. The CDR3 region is CASRPQGPVNYYEQYF. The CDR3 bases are TGTGCCAGCAGACCACAGGGCCCCGTAAACTACTACGAGCAGTACTTC.

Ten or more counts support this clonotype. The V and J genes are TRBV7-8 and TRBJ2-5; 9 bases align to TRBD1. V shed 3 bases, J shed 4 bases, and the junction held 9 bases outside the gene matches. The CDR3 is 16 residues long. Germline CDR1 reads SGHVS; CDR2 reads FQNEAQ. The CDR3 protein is CASSLTGGLRVETQYF. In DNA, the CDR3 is TGTGCCAGCAGCTTGACAGGGGGTCTTCGGGTAGAGACCCAGTACTTC.

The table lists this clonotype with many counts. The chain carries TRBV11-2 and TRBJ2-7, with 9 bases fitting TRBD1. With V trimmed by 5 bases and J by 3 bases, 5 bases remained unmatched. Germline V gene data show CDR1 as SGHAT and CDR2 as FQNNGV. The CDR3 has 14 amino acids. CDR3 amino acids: CASSPRGQGYEQYF. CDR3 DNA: TGTGCCAGCAGCCCGCGGGGACAGGGCTACGAGCAGTACTTC.

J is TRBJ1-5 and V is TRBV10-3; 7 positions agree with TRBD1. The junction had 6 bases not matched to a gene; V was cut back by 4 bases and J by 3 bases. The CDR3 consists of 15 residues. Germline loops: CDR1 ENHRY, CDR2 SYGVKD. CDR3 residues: CAISGMGQSNQPQHF. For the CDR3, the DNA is TGTGCCATCAGTGGGATGGGACAGTCCAATCAGCCCCAGCATTTT.

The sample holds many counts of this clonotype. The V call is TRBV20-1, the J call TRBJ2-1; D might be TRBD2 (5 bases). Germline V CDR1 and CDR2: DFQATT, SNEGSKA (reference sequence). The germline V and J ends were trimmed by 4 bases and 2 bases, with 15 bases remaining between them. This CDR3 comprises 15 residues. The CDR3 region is CSANPRLATYNEQFF. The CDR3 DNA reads TGCAGTGCTAACCCCCGCCTAGCAACCTACAATGAGCAGTTCTTC.

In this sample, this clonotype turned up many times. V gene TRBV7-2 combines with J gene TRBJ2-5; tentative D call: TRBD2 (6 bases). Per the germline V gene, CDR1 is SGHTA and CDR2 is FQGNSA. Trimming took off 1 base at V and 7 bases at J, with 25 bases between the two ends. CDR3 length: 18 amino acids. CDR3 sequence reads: CASSLVLGSVLGGVTQYF. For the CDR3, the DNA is TGTGCCAGCAGCTTAGTTTTGGGTAGTGTACTGGGGGGTGTGACCCAGTACTTC.

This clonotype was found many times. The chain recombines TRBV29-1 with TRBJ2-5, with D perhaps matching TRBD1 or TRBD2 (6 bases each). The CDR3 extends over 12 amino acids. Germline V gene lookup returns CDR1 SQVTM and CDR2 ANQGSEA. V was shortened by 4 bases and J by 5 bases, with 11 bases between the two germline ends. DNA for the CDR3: TGCAGCGTTGTCACGGGGGCCGAGACCCAGTACTTC. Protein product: CSVVTGAETQYF.

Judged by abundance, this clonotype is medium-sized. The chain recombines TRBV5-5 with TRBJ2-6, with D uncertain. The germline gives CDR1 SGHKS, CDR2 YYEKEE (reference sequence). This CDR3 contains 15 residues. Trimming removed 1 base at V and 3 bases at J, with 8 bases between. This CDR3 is CASSLNGVGANVLTF. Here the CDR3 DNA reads TGTGCCAGCAGCTTGAATGGGGTTGGGGCCAACGTCCTGACTTTC.

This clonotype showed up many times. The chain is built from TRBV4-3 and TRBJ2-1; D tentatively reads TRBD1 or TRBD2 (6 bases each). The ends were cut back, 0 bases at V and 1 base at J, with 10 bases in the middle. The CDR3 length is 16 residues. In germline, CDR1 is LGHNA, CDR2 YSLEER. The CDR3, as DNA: TGCGCCAGCAGCCAAGATGGAGGGGGATCCTACAATGAGCAGTTCTTC. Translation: CASSQDGGGSYNEQFF.

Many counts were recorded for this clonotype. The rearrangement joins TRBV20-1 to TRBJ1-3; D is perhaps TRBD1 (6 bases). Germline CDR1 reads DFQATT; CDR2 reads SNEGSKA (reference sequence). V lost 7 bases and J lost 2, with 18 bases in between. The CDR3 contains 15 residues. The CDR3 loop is CSVRRRGGPGNTIYF. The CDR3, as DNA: TGCAGTGTCCGTCGTAGAGGGGGACCTGGAAACACCATATATTTT.

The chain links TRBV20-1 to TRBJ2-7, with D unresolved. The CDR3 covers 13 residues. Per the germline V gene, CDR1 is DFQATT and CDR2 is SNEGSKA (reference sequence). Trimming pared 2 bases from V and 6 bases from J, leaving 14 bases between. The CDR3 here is CSARYDLSVEQYF. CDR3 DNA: TGCAGTGCTAGATACGACCTGTCGGTCGAGCAGTACTTC.

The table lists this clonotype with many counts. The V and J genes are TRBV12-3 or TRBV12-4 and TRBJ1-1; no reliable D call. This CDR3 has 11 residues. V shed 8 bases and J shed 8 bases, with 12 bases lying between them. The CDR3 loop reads CASGPSEEAFF. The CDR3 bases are TGTGCCAGCGGTCCCTCGGAGGAAGCTTTCTTT.